The next 11 T cell receptor beta chains were all read from a single sample in a study of cytomegalovirus exposure and HLA in healthy donors. With 60 Vbeta and 13 Jbeta primers, the PCR was carried out. Measured with immunoSEQ multiplex PCR; TCRdb has only the in-frame clones, and not every one. The data hold some 110,000 clones, with less than 85% observed a single time. Material for sequencing was PBMCs. The receptors were sampled from a man aged 40-49 years in good health and CMV-seropositive.

This clone has a single count. V and J are TRBV5-8 and TRBJ1-2; 9 bases align to TRBD1. Germline V gene lookup returns CDR1 SGHTS and CDR2 YDEGEE. J was trimmed by 8 bases and V by 4 bases; bases with no gene match: 9. The CDR3 sequence is 14 residues long. The CDR3: CASSNTGGARGYTF. CDR3 in DNA: TGTGCCAGCAGCAATACAGGGGGCGCGAGAGGCTACACCTTC.

This clone came up a few times. J is TRBJ2-7 and V is TRBV27; 7 bases are a match to TRBD2. The CDR3 sequence is 14 residues long. The V gene end was trimmed by 3 bases and the J gene end by 5 bases; junction bases not matched to a gene: 7. Germline CDR1 is MNHEY and CDR2 is SMNVEV (reference sequence). CDR3 sequence (DNA): TGTGCCAGCAGTTTCGGCGCGGGAGTCGACGAGCAGTACTTC. Protein product: CASSFGAGVDEQYF.

The chain couples TRBV21-1 to TRBJ2-3; the D call in the table, TRBD1, was not verified against the DNA. TRBV21-1 is flagged as a pseudogene. The CDR3 sequence is 15 residues long. CDR3 in DNA: TGTGCCAGCAGCAAACGCCCAGAACGCACAGGTACGCAGTATTTT. Translation: CASSKRPERTGTQYF.

The rearrangement joins TRBV5-1 to TRBJ1-2; 8 bases line up with TRBD1. The CDR3 is 14 amino acids. CDR1 and CDR2 from the germline V gene are SGHRS and YFSETQ. With V trimmed by 4 bases and J by 4 bases, 6 bases remained unmatched. The chain's CDR3 is CASSPLQGAYGYTF. Written as DNA, the CDR3 is TGCGCCAGCAGCCCACTGCAGGGGGCCTATGGCTACACCTTC.

The chain combines TRBV15 with TRBJ2-1; possible D gene TRBD2, 6 bases. There are 17 residues in the CDR3. Trimming left V 0 bases short and J 0 bases short, with 12 bases between. The germline V gene has CDR1 LNHNV and CDR2 YYDKDF (reference sequence). CDR3 amino acids: CATSRDPGRSSYNEQFF. As DNA, the CDR3 is TGTGCCACCAGCAGAGATCCCGGGAGAAGCTCCTACAATGAGCAGTTCTTC.

This clone was seen a few times. V usage is TRBV29-1 and J usage is TRBJ2-3; 12 bases line up with TRBD2. This CDR3 has 20 residues. Per germline, CDR1 SQVTM and CDR2 ANQGSEA. J was trimmed by 0 bases and V by 7 bases; bases with no gene match: 20. CDR3 in amino acids: CSAKPPGLAGLTVSTDTQYF. The CDR3 DNA reads as TGCAGCGCAAAGCCCCCGGGACTAGCGGGCCTTACTGTAAGCACAGATACGCAGTATTTT.

This chain uses TRBV30 with TRBJ2-3; D is possibly TRBD2 (5 bases). CDR1 is GTSNPN and CDR2 is SVGIG in the germline V gene (reference sequence). The V gene lost 2 bases and the J gene lost 1 base, with 13 bases spanning the gap. This CDR3 spans 15 amino acids. CDR3 nucleotides: TGTGCCTGGAGTTTGACCGGGATAGGCACAGATACGCAGTATTTT. Its protein product is CAWSLTGIGTDTQYF.

This clone was seen a single time. The chain employs TRBV7-2 and TRBJ2-2; D is perhaps TRBD1 (5 bases). Germline CDR1 is SGHTA and CDR2 is FQGNSA. The CDR3 totals 14 residues. V lost 4 bases and J 8 bases, leaving 14 bases between the germline ends. The CDR3 spells CASSSLGPLGELFF. In nucleotides, the CDR3 is TGTGCCAGCAGCTCCCTGGGGCCCCTAGGGGAGCTGTTTTTT. Full variable domain (outside the CDR3, taken from reference TRBV7-2 and TRBJ2-2): GAGVSQSPSNKVTEKGKDVELRCDPISGHTALYWYRQSLGQGLEFLIYFQGNSAPDKSGLPSDRFSAERTGGSVSTLTIQRTQQEDSAVYLCASSSLGPLGELFFGEGSRLTVL.

On this clone itself: The sample has other DNA sequences that encode this CDR3 too. The chain links TRBV7-2 to TRBJ2-7; D gene unclear. The CDR3 covers 14 residues. CDR1 and CDR2 (germline): SGHTA, FQGNSA. V lost 1 base and J 0 bases, leaving 7 bases between the germline ends. The CDR3 region has the DNA TGTGCCAGCAGCTTAGGTTCCCTCTCCTACGAGCAGTACTTC. Amino acids: CASSLGSLSYEQYF.

V usage is TRBV7-8 and J usage is TRBJ2-3; TRBD2 aligns across 14 bases. The CDR3 has 18 amino acids. Germline V gene lookup returns CDR1 SGHVS and CDR2 FQNEAQ. Trimming at V came to 5 bases and at J to 0 bases, leaving 7 bases not matched to a gene. The CDR3 coding sequence is TGTGCCAGCAGCCCGACTAGCGGGAGGGCCGATAGCACAGATACGCAGTATTTT. This sequence encodes CASSPTSGRADSTDTQYF.

The chain recombines TRBV4-3 with TRBJ1-1, with TRBD1 identical over 7 bases. The V gene end was trimmed by 0 bases and the J gene end by 5 bases; junction bases not matched to a gene: 9. The CDR3 totals 16 residues. CDR1 is LGHNA and CDR2 is YSLEER in the germline V gene. The DNA for the CDR3 is TGCGCCAGCAGCCAAGAAAGCCAGACAGGGAGTACTGAAGCTTTCTTT. Encoded protein: CASSQESQTGSTEAFF.